This TCR beta chain originates from a study of cytomegalovirus exposure and HLA in healthy donors. Primers: 60 Vbeta forward and 13 Jbeta reverse. Assay: immunoSEQ multiplex PCR; the TCRdb copy retains only in-frame clones and omits some. The table has 100,000 to 150,000 clones, around 77% seen once. Unmatched junction bases numbered 2, after V lost 2 bases and J lost 6 bases. Germline CDR1 is GTSNPN and CDR2 is SVGIG (reference sequence). This CDR3 is 13 amino acids long. The receptor was isolated from a woman aged 35 to 49 in good health and CMV-seropositive. This chain uses TRBV30 with TRBJ2-1, with 9 bases aligning to TRBD1. Sequencing was carried out using PBMCs. The CDR3 region is CAWSSTGGNEQFF. DNA for the CDR3: TGTGCCTGGAGTTCGACAGGGGGCAATGAGCAGTTCTTC.